This T cell receptor beta chain was retrieved from a study of T cell responses to AZD1222 COVID-19 vaccine. Sequencing was performed with immunoSEQ multiplex PCR; in TCRdb, only in-frame clones are kept and a portion is missing. The table has approximately 26,000 clones, about 89% seen once. Germline V lookup: CDR1 MGHRA, CDR2 YSYEKL. The CDR3 runs 17 residues. With 0 bases removed from V and 0 bases from J, the gap between germline ends came to 12 bases. As to this clone: Its target is not known.

Whole-study findings and limits: Reports indicate that nearly half of spike-specific TCRs are directed at unmutated variant regions.

Here the sequenced sample was peripheral blood, taken on day 0 of AZD1222 vaccination. The TCR was taken from an adult in good health. V and J are TRBV4-1 and TRBJ2-1, with D unclear. This CDR3 is CASSQDRLLSSYNEQFF. The CDR3 DNA sequence: TGCGCCAGCAGCCAAGATAGGCTCCTGAGCTCCTACAATGAGCAGTTCTTC.